Here is one T cell receptor beta chain with its context. The data stem from a study of blood T cell repertoires in COVID-19. Across the whole study: Samples taken during acute and convalescent COVID-19 were collected in the United States, Italy and Spain. T cells, B-cell-depleted T cells, or PBMCs supplied cDNA or gDNA.

Germline values: CDR1 LNHDA, CDR2 SQIVND (reference sequence). V was pared by 2 bases and J by 0 bases, with 10 bases between. This CDR3 contains 16 residues. In the original workflow: The assay estimated nucleated cells by amplifying reference gene primers. Using immunoSEQ multiplex PCR, the repertoire was profiled, and TCRdb retains in-frame clones only, with some absent. V and J calls plus clone size are reproduced from that table; the DNA served to infer D and trimming. Found here are more than 100,000 clones, around 89% of them singletons; the top ten hold 15% to 20%. Sequencing was performed on peripheral blood. This TCR came from a man aged 50 or older with active or convalescent COVID-19. This chain joins TRBV19 and TRBJ1-4; D gene uncertain. CDR3 DNA sequence: TGTGCCAGTAGTATATACCACAGAGCAACTAATGAAAAACTGTTTTTT. Residues: CASSIYHRATNEKLFF.